This TCR beta chain was sequenced for a study of blood T cell repertoires in COVID-19 (dated by TCRdb to 2019 to 2021). A note on the overall study: Collaborator samples came from the United States, Italy and Spain and covered acute and convalescent phases of COVID-19. The material from the prospective study consisted of cDNA or gDNA derived from T cells, B-cell-depleted T cells, or PBMCs. Subjects who had been exposed to COVID-19, were actively infected with it, or had recovered from it provided the deeply sampled blood TCRbeta repertoires that made up the dataset. A freely available public database, intended as a resource for researchers studying the immune response to SARS-CoV-2, is where the repertoires were released. The samples were drawn from two sources: the first 160 participants of the ongoing ImmuneRACE study, and 1,254 subjects contributed by 6 global collaborators. Nearly every sample came with metadata listing a de-identified subject ID, COVID-19 status, age in years and sex. Where available, HLA class I and class II types were taken from metadata supplied by the sample provider and were not determined by assay-based typing. Study-wide findings and limitations: The amount of clinical and demographic metadata varied by source and participant and was provided uncurated.

TCRbeta CDR3 regions were amplified from genomic DNA by means of the immunoSEQ Assay, a bias-controlled multiplex PCR. The authors' analysis ran thus. The number of nucleated cells in each sample was estimated by amplification of reference gene primers within the assay. To quantify the absolute abundance of each unique TCRbeta CDR3 rearrangement, sequence reads were collapsed and filtered. For each sample, productive Simpson clonality was calculated as the square root of Simpson's diversity index over productive rearrangements. The table was pulled from immuneACCESS by TCRdb, which kept in-frame rearrangements only. Such tables lose some clones; where checked, under half of the loss comes from unresolved V genes, and the rest has no known cause. For V, J and clone size, that table is used; D and trimming come from the DNA. This sample holds 200,000 to 300,000 clones; approximately 84% were observed only once. The ten largest clones take up about 4% of the sample.

The CDR3, from cysteine to phenylalanine, totals 16 residues. Only the CDR3 DNA stays, 48 bases, in frame from base 1. V has 0 bases trimmed and J has 3 bases trimmed; junction bases matching no gene number 8. CDR1 and CDR2 were assigned from the germline V gene as SGDLS and YYNGEE. Concerning this clone: No cognate antigen has been identified for it. No quality values exist for individual bases; no much larger clone is one base distant.

Collaborating institutions collected whole blood in K2EDTA tubes following their own protocols. For TCRbeta analysis, collaborators shipped samples in one of three forms: frozen whole blood, isolated PBMCs, or DNA extracted from either of those sample types. This sequence was found in a man over 45 with acute or convalescent COVID-19. The sample taken for sequencing was peripheral blood. The rearranged segments are TRBV9 and TRBJ2-7; 8 central nucleotides agree with TRBD2. The DNA sequence reads TGTGCCAGCAGCGTAGAAGCGGGGGATCCCTTCTACGAGCAGTACTTC. It translates as CASSVEAGDPFYEQYF. The CDR3 plus the reference TRBV9 and TRBJ2-7 genes for the other parts give the full variable domain: DSGVTQTPKHLITATGQRVTLRCSPRSGDLSVYWYQQSLDQGLQFLIQYYNGEERAKGNILERFSAQQFPDLHSELNLSSLELGDSALYFCASSVEAGDPFYEQYFGPGTRLTVT.